This note documents a single T cell receptor beta chain sequence. Its antigen is unknown. The record originates from a study of cytomegalovirus exposure and HLA in healthy donors. The CDR3 spans 12 residues. The V gene end was trimmed by 6 bases and the J gene end by 4 bases; junction bases not matched to a gene: 6. Germline V gene sequence: CDR1 SQVTM, CDR2 ANQGSEA. The study, taken as a whole, reports: Researchers catalogued under 200 TCR beta chains as cytomegalovirus-associated. Later analysis demonstrated an association between a missense DCLRE1C variant and TCR beta V- and J-gene trimming. Later, an analysis found that common viral pathogens appeared to be linked with several of the most significant clusters.

Primers included in the PCR were 60 Vbeta and 13 Jbeta primers. Authors' analysis steps: Counted up in a later analysis, unique TCR beta chains came to some 82 million, with some 9.9 million shared. Sequencing used immunoSEQ multiplex PCR; TCRdb keeps in-frame clones, though not all of them. The V and J calls and clone size were taken over from that table, and D and trimming were inferred from the DNA. Of about 110,000 clones detected, roughly 70% appear once; the ten largest clones hold approximately 8.4%. The chain carries TRBV29-1 and TRBJ2-7; 7 positions agree with TRBD1. The receptor was isolated from a man aged 35 to 55 in good health and CMV-seronegative. Sequencing was performed on PBMCs. The CDR3 reads CSVLGQSYEQYF. The CDR3 DNA sequence: TGCAGCGTCCTGGGACAGTCTTACGAGCAGTACTTC.